This TCR beta chain is drawn from a study of blood T cell repertoires in COVID-19 (TCRdb year 2020). Background for the entire study: Collaborator samples came from the United States, Italy and Spain and covered acute and convalescent phases of COVID-19. Subjects who had been exposed to COVID-19, were actively infected with it, or had recovered from it provided the deeply sampled blood TCRbeta repertoires that made up the dataset. Samples came from the ongoing ImmuneRACE study (first 160 participants) plus 1,254 subjects from 6 global collaborators. Where available, HLA class I and class II types were obtained from metadata supplied by the sample provider rather than from assay-based typing. The material from the prospective study consisted of cDNA or gDNA derived from T cells, B-cell-depleted T cells, or PBMCs. A freely available public database, intended as a resource for researchers studying the immune response to SARS-CoV-2, is where the repertoires were released. A de-identified subject ID, COVID-19 status, age in years and sex were almost always included in the sample metadata.

Beyond this particular receptor, the publication reports: How much clinical and demographic metadata was included differed by source and by participant, and the metadata was provided uncurated.

The CDR1 and CDR2 encoded by the germline V gene are SGHAT and FQNNGV. CDR3 length: 15 amino acids, cysteine to phenylalanine. CDR3 DNA only is kept here, 45 bases in frame from base 1. V is cut back by 2 bases and J by 6 bases, with 4 bases in the junction unmatched. The immunoSEQ Assay, a bias-controlled multiplex PCR, was used to amplify TCRbeta CDR3 regions from genomic DNA. On the study's bioinformatics: Nucleated cell counts per sample were estimated from amplification of reference gene primers within the assay. To quantify the absolute abundance of each unique TCRbeta CDR3 rearrangement, sequence reads were collapsed and filtered. For each sample, productive Simpson clonality was calculated as the square root of Simpson's diversity index over productive rearrangements. What TCRdb holds here is the immuneACCESS table cut down to in-frame rearrangements. Part of the clones is not present; checked against another copy, under half of the missing clones reflect an unresolved V gene, and the others are unexplained. That table furnishes V, J and clone size, whereas the DNA furnished D and trimming. The table for this sample lists over 100,000 clones; around 88% of them were counted only once. 9% to 12% of the sample is taken by the ten largest.

This clone has only one observation. Its antigen is currently not known. The sample holds no much larger clone one base away, and base qualities are not on file. Each collaborating institution followed its own protocols to collect whole blood in K2EDTA tubes. For TCRbeta analysis, collaborators shipped samples as frozen whole blood, isolated PBMCs, or DNA extracted from either of those sample types. Sequenced input: peripheral blood. The sequence was obtained from a middle-aged man with acute or convalescent COVID-19. The chain is encoded by TRBV11-2 joined to TRBJ2-1; 10 bases in the junction line up with TRBD2. At the DNA level, the sequence is TGTGCCAGCAGCTTACATTCTAGCGGGAGCAATGAGCAGTTCTTC. The resulting protein is CASSLHSSGSNEQFF.